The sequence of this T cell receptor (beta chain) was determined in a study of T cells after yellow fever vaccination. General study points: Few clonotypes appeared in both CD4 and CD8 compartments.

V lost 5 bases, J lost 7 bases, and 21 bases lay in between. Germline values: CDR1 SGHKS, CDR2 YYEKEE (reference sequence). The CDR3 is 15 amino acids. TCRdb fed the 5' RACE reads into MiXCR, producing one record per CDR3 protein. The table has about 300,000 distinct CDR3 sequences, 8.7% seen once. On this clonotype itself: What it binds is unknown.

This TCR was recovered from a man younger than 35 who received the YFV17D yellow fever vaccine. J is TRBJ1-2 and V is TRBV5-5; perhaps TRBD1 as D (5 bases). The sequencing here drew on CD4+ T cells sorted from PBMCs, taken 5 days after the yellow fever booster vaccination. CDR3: CASRRSQGRVFGYTF. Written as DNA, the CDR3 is TGTGCCAGCAGGCGTTCTCAGGGTAGGGTGTTTGGCTACACCTTC.